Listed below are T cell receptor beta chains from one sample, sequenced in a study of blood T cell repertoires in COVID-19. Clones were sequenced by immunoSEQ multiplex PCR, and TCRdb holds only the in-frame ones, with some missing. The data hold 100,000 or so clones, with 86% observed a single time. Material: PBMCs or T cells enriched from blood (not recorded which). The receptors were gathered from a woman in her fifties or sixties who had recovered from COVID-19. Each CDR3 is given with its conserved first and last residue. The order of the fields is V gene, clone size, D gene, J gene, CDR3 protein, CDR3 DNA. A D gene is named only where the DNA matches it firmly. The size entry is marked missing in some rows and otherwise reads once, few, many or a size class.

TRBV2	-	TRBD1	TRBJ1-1	CASSHPGTAEAFF	TGTGCCAGCAGTCACCCTGGGACAGCTGAAGCTTTCTTT
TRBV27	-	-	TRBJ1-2	CASRVAGSYYGYTF	TGTGCCAGCAGAGTGGCAGGGTCTTACTATGGCTACACCTTC
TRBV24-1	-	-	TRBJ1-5	CATSDLNGETDQPQHF	TGTGCCACCAGTGATCTGAACGGAGAAACCGATCAGCCCCAGCATTTT
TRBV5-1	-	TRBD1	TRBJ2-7	CASTRGGTESYEQYF	TGCGCCAGCACCCGTGGTGGGACAGAATCCTACGAGCAGTACTTC
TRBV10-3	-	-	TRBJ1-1	CAISSGIEAFF	TGTGCCATCAGCTCAGGGATTGAAGCTTTCTTT
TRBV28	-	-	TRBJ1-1	CASSLMGLGTEAFF	TGTGCCAGCAGTTTGATGGGACTGGGGACTGAAGCTTTCTTT
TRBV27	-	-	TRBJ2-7	CASSLPGQKLQQYF	TGTGCCAGCAGCCTTCCGGGACAAAAATTGCAGCAGTACTTC
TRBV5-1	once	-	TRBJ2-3	CASSRIPERPDTQYF	TGCGCCAGCAGCCGGATTCCCGAGCGGCCAGATACGCAGTATTTT
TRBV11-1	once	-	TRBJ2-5	CASSSGMGETQYF	TGTGCCAGCAGCTCCGGGATGGGAGAGACCCAGTACTTC
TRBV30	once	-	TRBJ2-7	CAWNGPGNEQYF	TGTGCCTGGAATGGGCCAGGGAACGAGCAGTACTTC
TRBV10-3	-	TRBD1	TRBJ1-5	CAISGTDNQPQHF	TGTGCCATCAGCGGGACAGATAATCAGCCCCAGCATTTT
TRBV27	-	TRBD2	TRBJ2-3	CASDKRGTGDTQYF	TGTGCCAGTGATAAGCGGGGAACGGGGGATACGCAGTATTTT
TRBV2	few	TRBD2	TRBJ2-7	CASSEGLVLLYEQYF	TGTGCCAGCAGTGAGGGACTAGTCCTCCTCTACGAGCAGTACTTC
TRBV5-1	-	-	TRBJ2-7	CASSLKLSSYEQYF	TGCGCCAGCAGCTTGAAACTAAGCTCCTACGAGCAGTACTTC
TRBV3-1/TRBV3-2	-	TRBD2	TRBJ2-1	CASSRGGGQFF	TGTGCCAGCAGCCGCGGGGGAGGGCAGTTCTTC
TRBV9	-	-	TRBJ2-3	CASSDLPGMGDTQYF	TGTGCCAGCAGCGACCTGCCCGGGATGGGGGATACGCAGTATTTT
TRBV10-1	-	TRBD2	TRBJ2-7	CASSEGLAGVRDEQYF	TGCGCCAGCAGTGAGGGACTAGCGGGAGTTAGGGACGAGCAGTACTTC
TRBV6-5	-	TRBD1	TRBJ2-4	CASSRDRGNIQYF	TGTGCCAGCAGTAGGGACAGGGGCAACATTCAGTACTTC
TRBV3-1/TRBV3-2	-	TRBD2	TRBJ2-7	CASSQATSGMGEQYF	TGTGCCAGCAGCCAAGCTACTAGCGGGATGGGCGAGCAGTACTTC
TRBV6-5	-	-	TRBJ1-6	CASRTGSYNSPLHF	TGTGCCAGCAGAACAGGGTCCTATAATTCACCCCTCCACTTT
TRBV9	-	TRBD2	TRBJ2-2	CASSPRLAGGGGEELFF	TGTGCCAGCAGCCCAAGACTAGCGGGAGGGGGAGGGGAGGAGCTGTTTTTT
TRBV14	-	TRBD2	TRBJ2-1	CASSRSGGSLGQFF	TGTGCCAGCAGCCGCAGCGGGGGTAGCTTGGGGCAGTTCTTC
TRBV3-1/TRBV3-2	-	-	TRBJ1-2	CASSTPGRGGYGYTF	TGTGCCAGCAGTACCCCTGGGAGGGGAGGCTATGGCTACACCTTC
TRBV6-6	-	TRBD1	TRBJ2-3	CASSRARQGATTDTQYF	TGTGCCAGCAGCCGAGCCCGACAGGGGGCGACCACAGATACGCAGTATTTT
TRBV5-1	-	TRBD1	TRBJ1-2	CASSPRTSGTGVESGYTF	TGCGCCAGCAGCCCGAGGACGTCCGGGACAGGGGTAGAAAGTGGCTACACCTTC
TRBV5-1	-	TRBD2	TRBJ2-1	CASSLGLAPSYNEQFF	TGCGCCAGCAGCCTAGGACTAGCGCCCTCCTACAATGAGCAGTTCTTC
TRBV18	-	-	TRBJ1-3	CASSGDGNTIYF	TGTGCCAGCTCCGGAGATGGAAACACCATATATTTT
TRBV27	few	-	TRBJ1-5	CASSLILNQPQHF	TGTGCCAGCAGTTTGATACTCAATCAGCCCCAGCATTTT
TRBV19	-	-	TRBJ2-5	CAKDSSGLQETQYF	TGTGCCAAAGACTCATCCGGATTACAAGAGACCCAGTACTTC
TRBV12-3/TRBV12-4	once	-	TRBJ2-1	CASSLASGYEQFF	TGTGCCAGCAGTTTGGCCAGCGGGTATGAGCAGTTCTTC
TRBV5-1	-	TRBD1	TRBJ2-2	CASSPTGGAGELFF	TGCGCCAGCAGCCCGACAGGGGGGGCCGGGGAGCTGTTTTTT
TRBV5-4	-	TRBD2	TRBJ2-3	CASGTSGTDTQYF	TGTGCCTCCGGGACTAGCGGAACAGATACGCAGTATTTT
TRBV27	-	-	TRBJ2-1	CASSPTPAYGGGHNEQFF	TGTGCCAGCAGTCCTACCCCGGCTTATGGGGGAGGACACAATGAGCAGTTCTTC
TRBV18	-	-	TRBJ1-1	CASSPFPSLESTEAFF	TGTGCCAGCTCACCATTTCCTTCCCTAGAGTCCACTGAAGCTTTCTTT
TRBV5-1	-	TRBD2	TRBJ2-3	CASSLGDYTDTQYF	TGCGCCAGCAGCTTGGGGGACTACACAGATACGCAGTATTTT
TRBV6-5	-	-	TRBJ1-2	CASSYSVGSSSYGYTF	TGTGCCAGCAGTTACTCGGTGGGCAGCTCCAGCTATGGCTACACCTTC
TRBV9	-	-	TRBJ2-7	CASSVAPGPGYEQYF	TGTGCCAGCAGCGTAGCCCCTGGTCCGGGGTACGAGCAGTACTTC
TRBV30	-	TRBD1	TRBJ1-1	CAWSAQTGQGLGTEAFF	TGTGCCTGGAGTGCCCAAACGGGACAGGGTTTGGGCACTGAAGCTTTCTTT
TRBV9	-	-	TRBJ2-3	CASSPRIGGNTDTQYF	TGTGCCAGCAGCCCCCGGATAGGGGGAAACACAGATACGCAGTATTTT
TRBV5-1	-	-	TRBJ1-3	CASSYWISGRASGNTIYF	TGCGCCAGCAGTTATTGGATCTCAGGTCGTGCCTCTGGAAACACCATATATTTT
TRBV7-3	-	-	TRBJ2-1	CASSAPGTYTNEQFF	TGTGCCAGCAGCGCTCCGGGGACTTATACCAATGAGCAGTTCTTC
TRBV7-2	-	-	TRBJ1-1	CASSSTRTGAFF	TGTGCCAGCAGCTCGACCCGAACGGGAGCTTTCTTT
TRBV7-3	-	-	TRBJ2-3	CASSSGVADTQYF	TGTGCCAGCAGCTCGGGGGTAGCAGATACGCAGTATTTT
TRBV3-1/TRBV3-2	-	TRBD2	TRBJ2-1	CASSQAGTRVDNEQFF	TGTGCCAGCAGCCAAGCCGGGACTAGGGTGGACAATGAGCAGTTCTTC
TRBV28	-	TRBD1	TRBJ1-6	CASSFGQGVYNSPLHF	TGTGCCAGCAGTTTTGGGCAGGGGGTATATAATTCACCCCTCCACTTT
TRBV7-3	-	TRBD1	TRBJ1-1	CASSSTGVTEAFF	TGTGCCAGCAGCTCCACAGGGGTCACTGAAGCTTTCTTT
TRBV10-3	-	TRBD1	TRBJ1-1	CAISDDRERTEAFF	TGTGCCATCAGTGATGACAGGGAAAGGACTGAAGCTTTCTTT
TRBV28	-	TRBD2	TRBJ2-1	CASSFSFVASGRGDEQFF	TGTGCCAGCAGTTTTTCTTTCGTCGCTAGCGGGAGAGGGGATGAGCAGTTCTTC
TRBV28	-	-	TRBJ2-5	CASSADQVYQETQYF	TGTGCCAGCAGTGCCGACCAGGTTTACCAAGAGACCCAGTACTTC
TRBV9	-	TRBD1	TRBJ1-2	CASSVQAGTVGSGYTF	TGTGCCAGCAGCGTACAAGCCGGGACAGTCGGTTCTGGCTACACCTTC
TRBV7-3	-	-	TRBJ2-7	CASSIGLNYEQYF	TGTGCCAGCAGCATAGGACTGAACTACGAGCAGTACTTC
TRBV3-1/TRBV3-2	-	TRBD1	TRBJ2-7	CASSQPLTGSYEQYF	TGTGCCAGCAGCCAGCCTTTGACAGGGTCCTACGAGCAGTACTTC
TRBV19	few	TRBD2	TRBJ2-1	CASSIVSGAAGEQFF	TGTGCCAGTAGTATAGTTAGCGGGGCGGCGGGTGAGCAGTTCTTC
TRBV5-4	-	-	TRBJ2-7	CASSLPGPSKGVEQYF	TGTGCCAGCAGCTTGCCCGGCCCCTCCAAGGGAGTCGAGCAGTACTTC
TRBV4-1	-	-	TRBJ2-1	CASSSAEGSGEQFF	TGCGCCAGCAGCTCCGCGGAGGGTTCGGGTGAGCAGTTCTTC
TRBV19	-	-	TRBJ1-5	CASSIGGTGNQPQHF	TGTGCCAGTAGTATAGGCGGGACGGGCAATCAGCCCCAGCATTTT
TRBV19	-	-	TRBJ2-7	CASSIRGEQYF	TGTGCCAGTAGTATCAGGGGCGAGCAGTACTTC
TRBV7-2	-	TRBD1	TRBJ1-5	CASSLGRVGTGTVWRPQHF	TGTGCCAGCAGCTTAGGACGGGTCGGGACAGGGACGGTCTGGCGGCCCCAGCATTTT
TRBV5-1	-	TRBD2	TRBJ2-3	CASSLGSSGGKDTQYF	TGCGCCAGCAGCTTGGGGTCTAGCGGGGGTAAGGATACGCAGTATTTT
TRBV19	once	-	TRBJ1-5	CASSMGHFQPQHF	TGTGCCAGTAGTATGGGCCATTTCCAGCCCCAGCATTTT